These T cell receptor beta chains were read from a single sample in a study of CD8+CD57+ T cells in acquired aplastic anemia. One entry per CDR3 protein, called by TCRdb with MiXCR from the reads. The data contain about 160,000 distinct CDR3 sequences, roughly 43% of them singletons. The sample was sorted CD4+, CD8+, or CD8+CD57+ T cells (not recorded which) from PBMCs. All receptors come from a human donor with aplastic anemia. The CDR3 runs from the conserved cysteine through the conserved F or W. D genes are given only for firm matches. Some rows mark clone size as missing; the rest say once, few, many or name a class of expanded clone.

NA	16	TRBJ2-1	NA	TRBV24-1	TGTGCCACCAGTGACTCGCGGGGTTCCTCCTACAATGAGCAGTTCTTC	CATSDSRGSSYNEQFF
many	16	TRBJ2-5	NA	TRBV4-2	TGTGCCAGCAGCCAAGAGAGGCAGGGCTTCCAAGAGACCCAGTACTTC	CASSQERQGFQETQYF
NA	17	TRBJ2-7	TRBD2	TRBV6-7	TGTGCCAGCAGTTGGGGTAGCGGGGCCCTGGGCTCCTACGAGCAGTACTTC	CASSWGSGALGSYEQYF
NA	12	TRBJ2-7	NA	TRBV20-1	TGCAGTGCACGACTGCTGGCCTACGAGCAGTACTTC	CSARLLAYEQYF
NA	14	TRBJ2-7	NA	TRBV6-5	TGTGCCAGCAGTTACGGGACAAGCTCCTACGAGCAGTACTTC	CASSYGTSSYEQYF
NA	14	TRBJ2-1	NA	TRBV19	TGTGCCACATCCATAGGGGTTCGAAATAATGAGCAGTTCTTC	CATSIGVRNNEQFF
few	16	TRBJ2-3	NA	TRBV12-5	TGTGCTAGTGGTTTGGTCCCAGGGCTATACACAGATACGCAGTATTTT	CASGLVPGLYTDTQYF
NA	17	TRBJ2-1	NA	TRBV20-1	TGCAGTGCCAGCAGCCAAACAAGCGGACCTTCCTACAATGAGCAGTTCTTC	CSASSQTSGPSYNEQFF
once	15	TRBJ2-1	TRBD2	TRBV5-1	TGCGCCAGCAGCCAAATCCTAGCGGGAGGAGATGAGCAGTTCTTC	CASSQILAGGDEQFF
few	12	TRBJ2-7	NA	TRBV7-9	TGTGCCAGCAGCTTGTACGGGGACGAGCAGTACTTC	CASSLYGDEQYF
many	13	TRBJ1-1	NA	TRBV6-6	TGTGCCAGCAGTTTTGACCGGGGCACTGAAGCTTTCTTT	CASSFDRGTEAFF
NA	13	TRBJ1-1	NA	TRBV29-1	TGCAGCGCCAGACCTTCGTGGGGCACTGAAGCTTTCTTT	CSARPSWGTEAFF
NA	15	TRBJ2-1	NA	TRBV24-1	TGTGCCACCAGTGTCCCCGGACTGACCCCTCATGAGCAGTTCTTC	CATSVPGLTPHEQFF
NA	12	TRBJ2-7	NA	TRBV10-3	TGTGCCATCAGTGAGTCTTTCCGCGAGCAGTACTTC	CAISESFREQYF